This T cell receptor beta chain was captured by sequencing in a study of cytomegalovirus exposure and HLA in healthy donors. Trimming took 5 bases from V and 4 from J, leaving 11 bases between them. CDR1 is MNHNY, CDR2 SVGAGI, per germline (reference sequence). This CDR3 region has 13 residues. With regard to this clone: No antigen is known for it.

Points from the study as a whole: Most of the CMV-associated TCR beta chains (in a later analysis) appeared to be HLA-restricted.

The PCR used 60 Vbeta and 13 Jbeta primers. The method was immunoSEQ multiplex PCR; TCRdb's version includes in-frame clones alone and lacks a portion of them. The sample holds about 160,000 clones, 78% seen once. Sequencing input: PBMCs. The rearrangement uses TRBV6-6 and TRBJ1-2, with a weak D call TRBD1 (5 bases). The TCR originated in a woman aged 40-49 years in good health and CMV-seropositive. CDR3 residues: CASSPRQLYGYTF. The CDR3 region has the DNA TGTGCCAGCAGTCCGAGACAGCTCTATGGCTACACCTTC.